This is a list of T cell receptor beta chains from one sample in a study of blood T cells in healthy people across ages. TCRdb independently ran MiXCR on the 5' RACE reads; one entry per CDR3 protein. This table has about 570,000 distinct CDR3 sequences, about 25% appearing once. What was sequenced was blood. These receptors originate from a woman aged 65 to 85 in good health. CDR3s include the opening cysteine and the closing phenylalanine or tryptophan. Fields, in order: clone size, V gene, J gene, D gene, CDR3 length, CDR3 DNA, CDR3 protein. D genes are given only for firm matches. A row's size may be missing; if present it is once, few, many or a size class.

>few|TRBV27|TRBJ1-5|NA|12
TGTGCCAGCAGCCCCGCTAGGGGGCCCCAGCATTTT
CASSPARGPQHF
>NA|TRBV7-9|TRBJ1-6|TRBD1|13
TGTGCCAGCAGCGGACAGGGAGAATCACCCCTCCACTTT
CASSGQGESPLHF
>NA|TRBV6-2/TRBV6-3|TRBJ2-7|NA|15
TGTGCCAGCAGTGACCCGGGGGGCAGCTCCTACGAGCAGTACTTC
CASSDPGGSSYEQYF
>few|TRBV29-1|TRBJ2-5|TRBD1|13
TGCAGCGTTGAGGGACAGGGGCGAGAGACCCAGTACTTC
CSVEGQGRETQYF
>NA|TRBV4-3|TRBJ2-5|NA|13
TGCGCCAGCAGCCAAGAACGGGACAATGAGCAGCTCTTC
CASSQERDNEQLF
>once|TRBV12-3/TRBV12-4|TRBJ1-1|NA|17
TGTGCTAGCAGTTTGAGCGGGACTCCTAAGGGAAGGACTGAAGCTTTCTTT
CASSLSGTPKGRTEAFF
>NA|TRBV4-3|TRBJ1-4|TRBD1|16
TGCGCCAGCAGCCGGATCATCGGGACAGGGTCTGAAAAACTGTTTTTT
CASSRIIGTGSEKLFF
>few|TRBV29-1|TRBJ2-1|TRBD2|14
TGCAGCGTTGAAGCGGGGGGGCTCGACAATGAGCAGTTCTTC
CSVEAGGLDNEQFF
>few|TRBV2|TRBJ2-2|NA|11
TGTGCCAGCAGTGAACGAGGGCAGCTGTTTTTT
CASSERGQLFF
>NA|TRBV29-1|TRBJ2-5|TRBD2|14
TGCAGCGTGTCGACTAGCGGGGGACTTGAGACCCAGTACTTC
CSVSTSGGLETQYF
>NA|TRBV7-9|TRBJ2-7|TRBD2|16
TGTGCCAGCAGCCCGAAACTAGCGGGAGGGCCCCACGAGCAATACTTC
CASSPKLAGGPHEQYF
>few|TRBV7-9|TRBJ1-1|NA|13
TGTGCCAGCAGCTTAGAAGGGGGGAGGGCAGCTTTCTTT
CASSLEGGRAAFF
>NA|TRBV29-1|TRBJ1-4|NA|12
TGCAGCGTCTGGGACGGTGGTTCCGCCTTGTTTTTT
CSVWDGGSALFF
>NA|TRBV5-1|TRBJ2-7|NA|14
TGCGCCAGCAGCTTCACGGCAGCCTCCTACGAGCAGTACTTC
CASSFTAASYEQYF
>NA|TRBV7-9|TRBJ2-7|TRBD2|16
TGTGCCAGCAGCTTAGGCGGGACTAGCGGGAAGGGGGAGCAGTACTTC
CASSLGGTSGKGEQYF
>few|TRBV7-2|TRBJ1-2|NA|14
TGTGCCAGCAGCTTACAGGGAGCGTGGTATGGCTACACCTTC
CASSLQGAWYGYTF
>NA|TRBV6-1|TRBJ1-3|NA|12
TGTGCCAGCAGTGAGCGTGGAAACACCATATATTTT
CASSERGNTIYF
>NA|TRBV6-7|TRBJ1-1|NA|15
TGTGCCAGCAGTTCGACCGACGGAATGAACACTGAAGCTTTCTTT
CASSSTDGMNTEAFF
>few|TRBV7-8|TRBJ1-2|NA|15
TGTGCCAGCAGCCTCCGTCGCATTGCTAACTATGGCTACACCTTC
CASSLRRIANYGYTF
>NA|TRBV20-1|TRBJ2-5|NA|12
TGCAGTGCCCGGGGGATCGTCGACGAGCAGTCCTTC
CSARGIVDEQSF
>NA|TRBV3-1|TRBJ2-3|NA|14
TGTGCCAGCAGCCAAGAGAGTCATACAGATACGCAGTATTTT
CASSQESHTDTQYF
>many|TRBV24-1|TRBJ1-4|TRBD1|15
TGTGCCACCAGTGACCCTGGACAGGGGGGAGAAAAACTGTTTTTT
CATSDPGQGGEKLFF
>few|TRBV11-2|TRBJ2-3|NA|17
TGTGCCAGCAGCTCACCCTTGGGGAGCGGGAGCACAGATACGCAGTATTTT
CASSSPLGSGSTDTQYF
>NA|TRBV3-1|TRBJ2-7|NA|17
TGTGCCAGCAGCCGCTTAACAGGACCCCAAGAAACCTACGAGCAGTACTTC
CASSRLTGPQETYEQYF
>few|TRBV5-1|TRBJ1-2|NA|12
TGCGCCAGCAGCTCGGACCGTGATGGCTACACCTTC
CASSSDRDGYTF
>many|TRBV6-6|TRBJ2-1|TRBD1|13
TGTGCCACCCGACAGGGTACCTACAATGAGCAGTTCTTC
CATRQGTYNEQFF
>NA|TRBV6-1|TRBJ1-1|NA|10
TGTGCCAGCAGTGAGGGGGGGGCTTTCTTT
CASSEGGAFF
>NA|TRBV5-1|TRBJ1-2|NA|13
TGCGCCAGCAGCTTGGATGCACGTGGTGGCTACACCTTC
CASSLDARGGYTF
>NA|TRBV5-1|TRBJ2-7|TRBD1|11
TGCGCCAGCAGCTCAGGGGGACAGCAGTACTTC
CASSSGGQQYF
>NA|TRBV7-6|TRBJ2-5|NA|17
TGTGCCAGCAGCTTGACGGGGGACAAGGCGTACCGGGAGACCCAGTACTTC
CASSLTGDKAYRETQYF
>few|TRBV12-3/TRBV12-4|TRBJ2-3|NA|11
TGTGCCAGCAGTTTCTGGGATACGCAGTATTTT
CASSFWDTQYF
>NA|TRBV5-1|TRBJ1-1|NA|15
TGCGCCAGCAGCTTGTTGGGGGCCCAGAACACTGAAGCTTTCTTT
CASSLLGAQNTEAFF
>few|TRBV18|TRBJ1-4|NA|14
TGTGCCAGCTCACCACCAGCGACCACGGAAAAACTGTTTTTT
CASSPPATTEKLFF
>few|TRBV7-2|TRBJ2-3|TRBD2|17
TGTGCCAGCAGCCTACGACTAGCGGGGGCCGTCACAGATACGCAGTATTTT
CASSLRLAGAVTDTQYF
>NA|TRBV27|TRBJ1-4|TRBD1|14
TGTGCCAGCACAAGGGGGCGATTTAATGAAAAACTGTTTTTT
CASTRGRFNEKLFF
>NA|TRBV2|TRBJ1-5|NA|13
TGTGCCAGCAGTGGCCCCCAGCTGCAGCCCCAGCATTTT
CASSGPQLQPQHF
>NA|TRBV19|TRBJ1-2|TRBD1|14
TGTGCCAGTAGCTTAGACAGGGAAGGCTATGGCTACACCTTC
CASSLDREGYGYTF
>NA|TRBV20-1|TRBJ2-7|NA|12
TGCAGTGCTACCCTGGGGGACTACGAGCAGTACTTC
CSATLGDYEQYF
>few|TRBV9|TRBJ1-5|NA|15
TGTGCCAGCAGCATACCACTCGATAGCAATCAGCCCCAGCATTTT
CASSIPLDSNQPQHF
>few|TRBV6-6|TRBJ2-1|TRBD1|15
TGTGCCAGCAGTTCAACGGGACAGGGTGGCAATGAGCAGTTCTTC
CASSSTGQGGNEQFF
>NA|TRBV2|TRBJ2-3|TRBD1|14
TGTGCCAGCAGGGGGACAGGGGCCTTAAGCGAGCAGTATTTT
CASRGTGALSEQYF
>NA|TRBV7-2|TRBJ2-5|NA|15
TGTGCCAGCAGCATCCGGCGACAGAGGCAGGAGACCCAGTACTTC
CASSIRRQRQETQYF
>once|TRBV6-6|TRBJ1-5|TRBD1|15
TGTGCCAGCAGGGACGACAGGGCAGCGCGAGAGCCCCAGCATTTT
CASRDDRAAREPQHF
>many|TRBV7-2|TRBJ2-3|NA|14
TGTGCCAGCAGCTCGACTACTAGCACAGATACGCAGTATTTT
CASSSTTSTDTQYF
>NA|TRBV6-2/TRBV6-3|TRBJ2-7|NA|14
TGTGCCAGCAGTTACTCTGGAGGTCCAGGGGAGCAGTACTTC
CASSYSGGPGEQYF
>NA|TRBV14|TRBJ2-3|NA|16
TGTGCCAGCAGCCACTCCAAGATCGGGGGTGCAGATACGCAGTATTTT
CASSHSKIGGADTQYF
>NA|TRBV10-3|TRBJ2-1|NA|11
TGTGCCGTCAGTGAAAGGTTAGAGCAGTTCTTC
CAVSERLEQFF
>NA|TRBV7-2|TRBJ1-4|TRBD1|14
TGTGCCAGCAGCTCCGGGACAGGGCCGGAAAAACTGTTTTTT
CASSSGTGPEKLFF
>NA|TRBV12-3/TRBV12-4|TRBJ2-7|TRBD1|16
TGTGCCAGCAGACCCCCTGGGACAGGGAGCTCCTACGAGCAGTACTTC
CASRPPGTGSSYEQYF
>few|TRBV20-1|TRBJ1-2|TRBD1|16
TGCAGTGCTTCTACTCGGGGGGGACAGGGGATTATCGGCTACACCTTC
CSASTRGGQGIIGYTF
>NA|TRBV15|TRBJ1-4|NA|14
TGTGCCGCCAGCAGGGCTGCAACTAATGAAAAACTGTTTTTT
CAASRAATNEKLFF